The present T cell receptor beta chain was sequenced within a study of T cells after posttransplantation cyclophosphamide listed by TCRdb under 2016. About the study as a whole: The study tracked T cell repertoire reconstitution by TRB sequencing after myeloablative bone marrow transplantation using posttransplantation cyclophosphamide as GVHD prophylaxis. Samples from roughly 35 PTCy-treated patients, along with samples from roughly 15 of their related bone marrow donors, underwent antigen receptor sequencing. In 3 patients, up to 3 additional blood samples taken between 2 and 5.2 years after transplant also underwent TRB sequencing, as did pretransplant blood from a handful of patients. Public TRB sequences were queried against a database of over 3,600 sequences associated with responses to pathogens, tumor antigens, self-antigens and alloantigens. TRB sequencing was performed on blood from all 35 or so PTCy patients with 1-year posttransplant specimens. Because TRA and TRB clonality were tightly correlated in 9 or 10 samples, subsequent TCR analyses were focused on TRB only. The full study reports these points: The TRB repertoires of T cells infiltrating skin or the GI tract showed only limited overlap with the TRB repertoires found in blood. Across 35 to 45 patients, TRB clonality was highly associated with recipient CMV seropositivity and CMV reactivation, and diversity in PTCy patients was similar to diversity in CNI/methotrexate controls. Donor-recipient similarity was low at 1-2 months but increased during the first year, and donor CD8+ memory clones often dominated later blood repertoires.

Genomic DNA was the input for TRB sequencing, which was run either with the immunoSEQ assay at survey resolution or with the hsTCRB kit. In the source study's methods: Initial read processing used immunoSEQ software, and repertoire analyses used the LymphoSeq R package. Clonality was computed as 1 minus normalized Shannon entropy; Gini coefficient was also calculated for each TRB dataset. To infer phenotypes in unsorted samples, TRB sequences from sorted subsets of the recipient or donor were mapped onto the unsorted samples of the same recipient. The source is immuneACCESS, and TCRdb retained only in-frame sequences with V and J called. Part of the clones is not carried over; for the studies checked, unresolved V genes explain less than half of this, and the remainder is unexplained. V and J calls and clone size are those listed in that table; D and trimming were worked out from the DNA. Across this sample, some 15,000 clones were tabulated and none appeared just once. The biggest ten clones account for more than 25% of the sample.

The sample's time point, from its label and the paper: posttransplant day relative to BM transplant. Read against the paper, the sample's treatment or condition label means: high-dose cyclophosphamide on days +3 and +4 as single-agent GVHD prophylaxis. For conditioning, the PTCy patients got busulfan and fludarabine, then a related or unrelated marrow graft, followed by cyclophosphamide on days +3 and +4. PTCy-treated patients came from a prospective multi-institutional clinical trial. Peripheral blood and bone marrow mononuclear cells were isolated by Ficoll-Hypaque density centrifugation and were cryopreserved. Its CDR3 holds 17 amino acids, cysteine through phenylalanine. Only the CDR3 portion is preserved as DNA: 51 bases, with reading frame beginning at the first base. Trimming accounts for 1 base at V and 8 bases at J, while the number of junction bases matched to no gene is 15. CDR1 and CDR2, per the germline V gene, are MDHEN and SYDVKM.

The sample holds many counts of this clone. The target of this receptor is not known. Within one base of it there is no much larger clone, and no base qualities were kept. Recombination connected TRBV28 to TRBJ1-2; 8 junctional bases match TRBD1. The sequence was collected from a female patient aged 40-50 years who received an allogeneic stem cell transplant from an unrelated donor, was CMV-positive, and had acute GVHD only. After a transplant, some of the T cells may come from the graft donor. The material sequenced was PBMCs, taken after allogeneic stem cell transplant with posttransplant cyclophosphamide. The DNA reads TGTGCCAGCAGTTTATTTGCAGGGGGCTCCTCTCTAAAGGGCTACACCTTC. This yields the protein CASSLFAGGSSLKGYTF.